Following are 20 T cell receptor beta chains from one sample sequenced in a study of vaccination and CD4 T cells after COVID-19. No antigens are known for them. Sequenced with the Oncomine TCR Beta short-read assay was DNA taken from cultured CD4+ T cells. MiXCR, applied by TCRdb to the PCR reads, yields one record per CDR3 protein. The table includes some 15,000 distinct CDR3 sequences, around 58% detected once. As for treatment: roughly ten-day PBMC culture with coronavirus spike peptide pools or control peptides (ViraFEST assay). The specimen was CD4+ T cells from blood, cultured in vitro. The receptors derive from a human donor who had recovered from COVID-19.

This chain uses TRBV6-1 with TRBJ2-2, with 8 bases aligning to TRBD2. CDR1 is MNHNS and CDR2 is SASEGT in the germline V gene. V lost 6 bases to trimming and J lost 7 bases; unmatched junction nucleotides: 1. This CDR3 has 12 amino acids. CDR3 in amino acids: CASRTSVGELFF. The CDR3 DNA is TGTGCCAGCAGGACTAGCGTCGGGGAGCTGTTTTTT.

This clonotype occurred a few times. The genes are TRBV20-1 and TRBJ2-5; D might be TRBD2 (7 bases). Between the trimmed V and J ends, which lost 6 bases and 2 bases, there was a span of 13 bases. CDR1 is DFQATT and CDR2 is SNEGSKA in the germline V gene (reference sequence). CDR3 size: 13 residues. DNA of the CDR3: TGCAGTGCAGCGGGACAAACACAAGAGACCCAGTACTTC. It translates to CSAAGQTQETQYF.

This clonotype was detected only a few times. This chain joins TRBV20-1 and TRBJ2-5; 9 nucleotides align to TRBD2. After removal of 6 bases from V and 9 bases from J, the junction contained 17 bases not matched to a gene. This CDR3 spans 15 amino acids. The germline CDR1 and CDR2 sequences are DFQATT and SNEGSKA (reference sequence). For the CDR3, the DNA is TGCAGTGCCCCCCAGCTGGGCGGGAGGGCCAGGGCCCAGTACTTC. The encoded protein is CSAPQLGGRARAQYF.

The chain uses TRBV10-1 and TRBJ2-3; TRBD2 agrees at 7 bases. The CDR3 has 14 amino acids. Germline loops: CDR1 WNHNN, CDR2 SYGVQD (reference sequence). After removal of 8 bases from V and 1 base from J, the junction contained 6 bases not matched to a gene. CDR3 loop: CASSNAGGTDTQYF. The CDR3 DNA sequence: TGCGCCAGCTCTAACGCGGGGGGCACAGATACGCAGTATTTT.

The CDR3 sequence is CATSRDIIREQFF. For the CDR3, the DNA is TGTGCCACCAGCAGAGATATTATCCGTGAGCAGTTCTTC. V usage is TRBV15 and J usage is TRBJ2-1, with D hard to call. Germline CDR1 reads LNHNV; CDR2 reads YYDKDF (reference sequence). The V end lost 0 bases, the J end lost 9 bases, and 9 bases lay between the germline ends. This CDR3 comprises 13 residues.

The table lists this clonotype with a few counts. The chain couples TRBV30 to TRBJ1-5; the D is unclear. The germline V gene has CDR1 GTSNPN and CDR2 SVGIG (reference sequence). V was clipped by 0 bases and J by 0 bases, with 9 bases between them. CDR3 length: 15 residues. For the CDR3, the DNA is TGTGCCTGGAGTGTACCCGAAGGTAGCAATCAGCCCCAGCATTTT. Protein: CAWSVPEGSNQPQHF.

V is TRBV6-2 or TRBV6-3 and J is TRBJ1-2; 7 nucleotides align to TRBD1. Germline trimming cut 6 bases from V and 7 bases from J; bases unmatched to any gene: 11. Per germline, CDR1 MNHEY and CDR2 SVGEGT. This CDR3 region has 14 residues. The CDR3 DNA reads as TGTGCCAGCAGACAAGGGGGCAGGGGTCCTGGCTACACCTTC. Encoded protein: CASRQGGRGPGYTF.

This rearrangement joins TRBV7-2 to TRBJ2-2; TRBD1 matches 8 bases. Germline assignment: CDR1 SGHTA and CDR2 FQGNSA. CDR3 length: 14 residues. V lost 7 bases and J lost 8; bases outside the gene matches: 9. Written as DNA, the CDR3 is TGTGCCAGCACCTGGACAGGGCGAGTGGGGGAGCTGTTTTTT. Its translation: CASTWTGRVGELFF.

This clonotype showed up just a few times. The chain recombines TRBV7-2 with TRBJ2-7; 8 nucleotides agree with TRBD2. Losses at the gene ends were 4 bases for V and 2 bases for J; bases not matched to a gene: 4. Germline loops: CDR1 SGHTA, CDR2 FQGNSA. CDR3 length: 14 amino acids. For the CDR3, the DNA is TGTGCCAGCAGCTACGGGAGGGCCGCCTACGAGCAGTACTTC. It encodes CASSYGRAAYEQYF.

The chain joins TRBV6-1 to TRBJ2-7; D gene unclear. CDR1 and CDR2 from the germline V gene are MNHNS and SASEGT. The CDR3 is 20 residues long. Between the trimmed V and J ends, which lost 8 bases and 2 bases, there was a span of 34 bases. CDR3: CASGNWVRPALQTTTYEQYF. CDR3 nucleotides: TGTGCCAGCGGTAATTGGGTCCGGCCAGCCCTTCAAACCACCACCTACGAGCAGTACTTC.

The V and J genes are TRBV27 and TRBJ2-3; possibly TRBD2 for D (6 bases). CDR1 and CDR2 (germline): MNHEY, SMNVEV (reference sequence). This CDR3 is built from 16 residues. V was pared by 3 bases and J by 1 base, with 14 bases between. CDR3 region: CASSFVPGVGTDTQYF. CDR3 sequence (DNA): TGTGCCAGCAGTTTTGTCCCGGGAGTCGGCACAGATACGCAGTATTTT.

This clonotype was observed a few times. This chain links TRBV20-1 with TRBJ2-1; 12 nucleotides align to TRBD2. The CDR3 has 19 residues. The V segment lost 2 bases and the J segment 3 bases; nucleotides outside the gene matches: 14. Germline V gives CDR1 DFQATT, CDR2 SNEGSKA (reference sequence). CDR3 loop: CSARPLAGGPTSLYNEQFF. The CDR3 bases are TGCAGTGCTAGACCCCTAGCGGGAGGGCCAACTTCTCTCTACAATGAGCAGTTCTTC.

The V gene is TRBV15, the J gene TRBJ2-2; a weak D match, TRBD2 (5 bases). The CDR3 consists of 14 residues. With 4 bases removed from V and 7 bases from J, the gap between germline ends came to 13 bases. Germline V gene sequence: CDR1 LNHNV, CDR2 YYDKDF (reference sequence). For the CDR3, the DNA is TGTGCCACCAGCAACGGGAATCAGATCGGGGAGCTGTTTTTT. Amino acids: CATSNGNQIGELFF. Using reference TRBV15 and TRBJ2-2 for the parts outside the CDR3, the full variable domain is DAMVIQNPRYQVTQFGKPVTLSCSQTLNHNVMYWYQQKSSQAPKLLFHYYDKDFNNEADTPDNFQSRRPNTSFCFLDIRSPGLGDTAMYLCATSNGNQIGELFFGEGSRLTVL.

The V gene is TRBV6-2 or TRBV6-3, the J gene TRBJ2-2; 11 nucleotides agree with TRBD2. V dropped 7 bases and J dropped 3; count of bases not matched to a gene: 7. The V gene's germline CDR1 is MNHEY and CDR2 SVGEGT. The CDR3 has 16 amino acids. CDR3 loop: CASTYSSGRYTGELFF. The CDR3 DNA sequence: TGTGCCAGCACCTACTCTAGCGGGAGGTACACCGGGGAGCTGTTTTTT.

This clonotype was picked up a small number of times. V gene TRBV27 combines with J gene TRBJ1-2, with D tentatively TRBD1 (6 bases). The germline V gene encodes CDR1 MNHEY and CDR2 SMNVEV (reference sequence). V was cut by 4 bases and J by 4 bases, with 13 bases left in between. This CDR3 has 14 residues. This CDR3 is CASSSRQAIYGYTF. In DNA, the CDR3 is TGTGCCAGCAGTTCTCGACAGGCCATCTATGGCTACACCTTC.

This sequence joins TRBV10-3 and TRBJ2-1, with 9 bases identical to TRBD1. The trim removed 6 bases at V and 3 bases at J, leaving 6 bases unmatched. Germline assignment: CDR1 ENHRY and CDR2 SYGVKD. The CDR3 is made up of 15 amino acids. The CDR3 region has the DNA TGTGCCATCAGGGACCTGGGACAGGGCTACAATGAGCAGTTCTTC. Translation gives CAIRDLGQGYNEQFF.

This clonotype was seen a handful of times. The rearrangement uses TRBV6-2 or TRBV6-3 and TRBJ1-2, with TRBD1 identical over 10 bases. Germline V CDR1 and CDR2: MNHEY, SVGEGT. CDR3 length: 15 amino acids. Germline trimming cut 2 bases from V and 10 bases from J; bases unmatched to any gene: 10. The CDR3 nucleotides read TGTGCCAGCAGTTACCAAAGGACAGGGGGTTTGTCCTACACCTTC. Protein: CASSYQRTGGLSYTF.

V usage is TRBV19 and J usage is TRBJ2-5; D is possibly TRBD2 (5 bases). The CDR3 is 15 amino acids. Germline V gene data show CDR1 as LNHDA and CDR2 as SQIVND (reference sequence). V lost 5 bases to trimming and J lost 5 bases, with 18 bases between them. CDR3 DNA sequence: TGTGCCAGTAGTCCACGGGGTCCTGGCTGGGAGACCCAGTACTTC. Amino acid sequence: CASSPRGPGWETQYF.

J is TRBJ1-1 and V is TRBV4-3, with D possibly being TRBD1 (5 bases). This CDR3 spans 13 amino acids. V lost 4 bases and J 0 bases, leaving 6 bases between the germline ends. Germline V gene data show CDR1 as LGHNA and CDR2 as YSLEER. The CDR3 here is CASSRGVNTEAFF. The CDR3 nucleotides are TGCGCCAGCAGCCGGGGGGTGAACACTGAAGCTTTCTTT.

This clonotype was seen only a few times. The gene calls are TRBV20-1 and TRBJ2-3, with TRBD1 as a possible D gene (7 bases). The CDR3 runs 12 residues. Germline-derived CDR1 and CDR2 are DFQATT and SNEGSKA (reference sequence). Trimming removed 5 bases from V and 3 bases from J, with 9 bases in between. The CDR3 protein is CSAQGGTDTQYF. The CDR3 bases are TGCAGTGCTCAGGGGGGAACAGATACGCAGTATTTT.